A selection of T cell receptor beta chains follows, all from one sample in a study of blood T cell repertoires in COVID-19. Profiling relied on immunoSEQ multiplex PCR, and the TCRdb table lists in-frame clones only, not all of them. Of 30,000 to 35,000 clones in the sample, about 72% were seen once. Sequencing was performed on peripheral blood. The receptor source for this set is a woman aged 55 to 70 with acute or convalescent COVID-19. Each CDR3 is given with its conserved first and last residue. D genes are given only for firm matches. Rows may omit the clone size; those that give it use once, few, many or a size class.

cdr3_length | j_call | clone_size | v_call | d_call | cdr3_aa | cdr3_nt
14 | TRBJ2-7 | - | TRBV11-1 | - | CASSLAPGSYEQYF | TGTGCCAGCAGCTTAGCCCCAGGATCCTACGAGCAGTACTTC
15 | TRBJ1-1 | - | TRBV24-1 | TRBD1 | CATSDRQGGTTEAFF | TGTGCCACCAGTGATCGACAGGGAGGTACGACTGAAGCTTTCTTT
13 | TRBJ1-1 | - | TRBV2 | TRBD1 | CASGEGQITEAFF | TGTGCCAGCGGAGAGGGACAGATCACTGAAGCTTTCTTT
13 | TRBJ1-6 | - | TRBV19 | - | CASTPEAGSPLHF | TGTGCCAGTACACCGGAGGCCGGTTCACCCCTCCACTTT
14 | TRBJ1-1 | - | TRBV5-4 | - | CASSSSPRGLEAFF | TGTGCCAGCAGCTCATCGCCCCGCGGTCTTGAAGCTTTCTTT
18 | TRBJ2-7 | - | TRBV9 | - | CASSVGGGTARPPSEQYF | TGTGCCAGCAGCGTAGGGGGCGGGACCGCCCGACCTCCCAGCGAGCAGTACTTC
13 | TRBJ2-7 | - | TRBV28 | - | CASSPPTPYEQYF | TGTGCCAGCAGCCCACCCACACCCTACGAGCAGTACTTC
15 | TRBJ2-3 | - | TRBV10-3 | - | CAISAPTGSTDTQYF | TGTGCCATCAGTGCCCCGACGGGTAGCACAGATACGCAGTATTTT
15 | TRBJ1-1 | - | TRBV10-3 | - | CAISVDRGMNTEAFF | TGTGCCATCAGTGTGGACAGAGGGATGAACACTGAAGCTTTCTTT
13 | TRBJ2-5 | - | TRBV24-1 | TRBD1 | CATSETGEETQYF | TGTGCCACCAGTGAGACAGGGGAAGAGACCCAGTACTTC
15 | TRBJ1-1 | - | TRBV6-5 | - | CASSYPETVNTEAFF | TGTGCCAGCAGTTACCCGGAGACAGTGAACACTGAAGCTTTCTTT
13 | TRBJ1-1 | - | TRBV19 | - | CASSYNRNTEAFF | TGTGCCAGTAGTTATAACAGGAACACTGAAGCTTTCTTT
14 | TRBJ2-5 | - | TRBV3-1/TRBV3-2 | TRBD1 | CASSPTGPSETQYF | TGTGCCAGCAGCCCGACAGGGCCCTCGGAGACCCAGTACTTC
13 | TRBJ1-2 | - | TRBV7-9 | - | CASRRETGNGYTF | TGTGCCAGCAGACGAGAGACAGGAAACGGCTACACCTTC
17 | TRBJ1-4 | - | TRBV4-1 | TRBD1 | CASSQDPYRGKMEKLFF | TGCGCCAGCAGCCAAGATCCCTACAGGGGCAAAATGGAAAAACTGTTTTTT
15 | TRBJ2-1 | few | TRBV7-9 | TRBD2 | CASSGERGSYNEQFF | TGTGCCAGCAGCGGTGAGCGGGGCTCATACAATGAGCAGTTCTTC
13 | TRBJ1-5 | - | TRBV2 | - | CASSVGRSQPQHF | TGTGCCAGCAGTGTAGGGAGGAGTCAGCCCCAGCATTTT
15 | TRBJ1-5 | - | TRBV5-4 | - | CASSLGGSINQPQHF | TGTGCCAGCAGCTTGGGAGGCAGCATCAATCAGCCCCAGCATTTT
15 | TRBJ2-7 | - | TRBV11-2 | TRBD2 | CASSHFGLAGPGQYF | TGTGCCAGCAGCCATTTCGGGCTAGCGGGGCCCGGGCAGTACTTC
14 | TRBJ1-5 | medium-sized | TRBV19 | - | CASSRGGGNQPQHF | TGTGCCAGTAGTAGGGGGGGAGGCAATCAGCCCCAGCATTTT
14 | TRBJ2-7 | - | TRBV28 | - | CASSWRESLYEQYF | TGTGCCAGCAGTTGGAGGGAATCTCTCTACGAGCAGTACTTC
16 | TRBJ1-2 | - | TRBV29-1 | - | CSVEDVTDGNNYGYTF | TGCAGCGTTGAAGATGTGACAGACGGTAATAACTATGGCTACACCTTC
13 | TRBJ1-2 | few | TRBV18 | - | CASSHRESYGYTF | TGTGCCAGCTCACATCGGGAGAGCTATGGCTACACCTTC
15 | TRBJ1-5 | - | TRBV6-5 | TRBD1 | CASSQGQGLGQPQHF | TGTGCCAGCAGTCAGGGACAGGGATTAGGTCAGCCCCAGCATTTT
14 | TRBJ2-7 | - | TRBV19 | - | CASRTTGISYEQYF | TGTGCCAGTAGGACGACAGGAATCTCCTACGAGCAGTACTTC
15 | TRBJ2-2 | - | TRBV6-5 | TRBD1 | CASGTGVGNTGELFF | TGTGCCAGCGGGACAGGGGTGGGGAACACCGGGGAGCTGTTTTTT
15 | TRBJ2-7 | few | TRBV28 | - | CASSLFKQSSYEQYF | TGTGCCAGCAGTTTATTCAAACAGAGCTCCTACGAGCAGTACTTC
14 | TRBJ2-7 | - | TRBV6-6 | - | CASSTATENSEQYF | TGTGCCAGCAGTACCGCGACAGAAAACTCCGAGCAGTACTTC